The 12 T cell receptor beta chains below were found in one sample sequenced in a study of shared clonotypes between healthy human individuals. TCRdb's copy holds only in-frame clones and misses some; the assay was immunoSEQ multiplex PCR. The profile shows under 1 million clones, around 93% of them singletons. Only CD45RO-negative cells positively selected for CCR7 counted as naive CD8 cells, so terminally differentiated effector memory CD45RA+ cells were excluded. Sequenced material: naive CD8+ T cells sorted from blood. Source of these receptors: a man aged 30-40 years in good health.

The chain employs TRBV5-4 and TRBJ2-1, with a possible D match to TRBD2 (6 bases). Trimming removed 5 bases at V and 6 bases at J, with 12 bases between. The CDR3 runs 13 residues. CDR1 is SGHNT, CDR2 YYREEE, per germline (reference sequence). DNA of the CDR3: TGTGCCAGCAGGGACTATCATCTCAATGAGCAGTTCTTC. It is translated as CASRDYHLNEQFF.

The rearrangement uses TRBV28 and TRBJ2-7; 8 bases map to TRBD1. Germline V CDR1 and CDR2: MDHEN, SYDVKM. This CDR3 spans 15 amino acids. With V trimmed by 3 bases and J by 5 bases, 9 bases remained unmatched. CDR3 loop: CASSLSPGGENEQYF. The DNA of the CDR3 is TGTGCCAGCAGTTTGTCACCAGGGGGCGAAAACGAGCAGTACTTC.

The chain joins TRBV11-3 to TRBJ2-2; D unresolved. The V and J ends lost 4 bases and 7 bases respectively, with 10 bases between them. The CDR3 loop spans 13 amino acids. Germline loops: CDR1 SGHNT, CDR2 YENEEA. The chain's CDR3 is CASSSYLGGELFF. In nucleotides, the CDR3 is TGTGCCAGCAGCTCCTACCTAGGCGGGGAGCTGTTTTTT. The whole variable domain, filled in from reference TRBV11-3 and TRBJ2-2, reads EAGVVQSPRYKIIEKKQPVAFWCNPISGHNTLYWYLQNLGQGPELLIRYENEEAVDDSQLPKDRFSAERLKGVDSTLKIQPAELGDSAVYLCASSSYLGGELFFGEGSRLTVL.

The CDR3 DNA follows: TGTGCCAGTAGTGCCACTAGCGGCCTTAGCTCCTACAATGAGCAGTTCTTC. Its translation: CASSATSGLSSYNEQFF. The chain carries TRBV19 and TRBJ2-1; TRBD2 agrees at 8 bases. Germline assignment: CDR1 LNHDA and CDR2 SQIVND (reference sequence). CDR3 length: 17 residues. Trimming took 5 bases from V and 0 from J; bases not matched to a gene: 9.

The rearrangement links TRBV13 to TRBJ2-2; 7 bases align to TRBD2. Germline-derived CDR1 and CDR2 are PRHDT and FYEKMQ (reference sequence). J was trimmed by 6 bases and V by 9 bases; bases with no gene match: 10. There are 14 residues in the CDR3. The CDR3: CARGRESEAGELFF. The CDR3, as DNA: TGTGCCAGGGGGCGGGAGTCGGAAGCCGGGGAGCTGTTTTTT.

The CDR3 protein is CSVEVGRSSYEQYF. The CDR3 region has the DNA TGCAGCGTTGAGGTCGGGAGGAGCTCCTACGAGCAGTACTTC. V and J are TRBV29-1 and TRBJ2-7, with 7 bases aligning to TRBD2. Losses at the gene ends were 3 bases for V and 0 bases for J; bases not matched to a gene: 5. Germline V gives CDR1 SQVTM, CDR2 ANQGSEA. The CDR3 has 14 amino acids.

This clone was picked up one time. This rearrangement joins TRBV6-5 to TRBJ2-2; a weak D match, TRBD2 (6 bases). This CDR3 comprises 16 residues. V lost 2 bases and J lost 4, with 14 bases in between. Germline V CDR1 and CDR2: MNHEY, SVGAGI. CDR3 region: CASSYREASATGELFF. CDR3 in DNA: TGTGCCAGCAGTTACAGGGAAGCTAGCGCCACCGGGGAGCTGTTTTTT.

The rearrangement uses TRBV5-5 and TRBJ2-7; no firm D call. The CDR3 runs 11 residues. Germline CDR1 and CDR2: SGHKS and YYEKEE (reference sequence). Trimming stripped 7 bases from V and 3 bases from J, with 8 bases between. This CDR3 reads CASGRNYEQYF. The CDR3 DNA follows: TGTGCCAGCGGACGTAACTACGAGCAGTACTTC.

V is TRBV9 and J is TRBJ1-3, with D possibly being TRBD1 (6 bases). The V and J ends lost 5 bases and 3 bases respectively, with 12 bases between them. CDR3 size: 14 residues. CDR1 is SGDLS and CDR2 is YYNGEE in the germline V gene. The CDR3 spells CASSEQGDGNTIYF. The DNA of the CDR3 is TGTGCCAGCAGTGAACAGGGTGATGGAAACACCATATATTTT.

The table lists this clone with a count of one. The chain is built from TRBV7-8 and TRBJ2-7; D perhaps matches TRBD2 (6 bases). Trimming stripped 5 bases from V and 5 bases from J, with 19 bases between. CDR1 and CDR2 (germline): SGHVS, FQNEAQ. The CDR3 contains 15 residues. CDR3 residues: CASSLPREKLDEQYF. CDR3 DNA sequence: TGTGCCAGCAGCCTACCACGGGAGAAGCTCGACGAGCAGTACTTC. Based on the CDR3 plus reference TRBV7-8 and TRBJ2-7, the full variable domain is GAGVSQSPRYKVAKRGQDVALRCDPISGHVSLFWYQQALGQGPEFLTYFQNEAQLDKSGLPSDRFFAERPEGSVSTLKIQRTQQEDSAVYLCASSLPREKLDEQYFGPGTRLTVT.

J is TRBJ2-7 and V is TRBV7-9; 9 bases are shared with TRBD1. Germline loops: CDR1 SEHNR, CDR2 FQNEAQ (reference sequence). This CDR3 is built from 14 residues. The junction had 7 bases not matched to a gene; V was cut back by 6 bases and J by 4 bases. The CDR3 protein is CASRGQGQKYEQYF. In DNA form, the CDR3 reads TGTGCCAGCAGAGGACAGGGGCAGAAATACGAGCAGTACTTC.

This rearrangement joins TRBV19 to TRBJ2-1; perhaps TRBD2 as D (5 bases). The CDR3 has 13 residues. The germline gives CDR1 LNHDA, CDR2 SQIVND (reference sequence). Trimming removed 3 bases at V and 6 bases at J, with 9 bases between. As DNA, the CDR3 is TGTGCCAGTAGTATGCGCGGGCCCAATGAGCAGTTCTTC. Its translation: CASSMRGPNEQFF.